This note documents a single T cell receptor beta chain sequence. This record belongs to a study of blood T cell repertoires in COVID-19. Deletions cut 4 bases from V and 1 base from J, with 15 bases between. The CDR3 spans 15 residues. Germline values: CDR1 GTSNPN, CDR2 SVGIG (reference sequence). Repertoires were generated with immunoSEQ multiplex PCR, while TCRdb's copy carries only in-frame clones and drops some. The repertoire holds about 380,000 clones, 87% seen once, with roughly 3% in the top ten. The sequence was collected from a woman aged 25 to 39 who had recovered from COVID-19. The chain is built from TRBV30 and TRBJ2-3, with a weak D call TRBD1 (5 bases). Sample: PBMCs or T cells enriched from blood (not recorded which). The CDR3 DNA sequence: TGTGCCTGGAAGGTCCAGGGCAGAGGCACAGATACGCAGTATTTT. Protein product: CAWKVQGRGTDTQYF.